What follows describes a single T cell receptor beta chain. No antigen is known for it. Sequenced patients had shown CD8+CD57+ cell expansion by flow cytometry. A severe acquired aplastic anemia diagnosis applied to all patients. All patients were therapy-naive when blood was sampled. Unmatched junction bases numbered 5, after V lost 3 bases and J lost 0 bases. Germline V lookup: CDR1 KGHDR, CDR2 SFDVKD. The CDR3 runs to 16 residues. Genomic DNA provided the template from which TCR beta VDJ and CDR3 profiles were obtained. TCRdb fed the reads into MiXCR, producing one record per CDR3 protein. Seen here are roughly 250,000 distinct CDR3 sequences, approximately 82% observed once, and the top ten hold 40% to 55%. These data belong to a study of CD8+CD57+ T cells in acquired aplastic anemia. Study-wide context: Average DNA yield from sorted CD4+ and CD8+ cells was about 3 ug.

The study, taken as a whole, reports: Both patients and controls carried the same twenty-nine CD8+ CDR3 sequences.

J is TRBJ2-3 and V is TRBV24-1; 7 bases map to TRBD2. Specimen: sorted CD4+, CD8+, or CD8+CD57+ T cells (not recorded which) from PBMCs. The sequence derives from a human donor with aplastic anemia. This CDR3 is CATSDKLASSTDTQYF. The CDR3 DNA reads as TGTGCCACCAGTGATAAACTAGCGAGCAGCACAGATACGCAGTATTTT.